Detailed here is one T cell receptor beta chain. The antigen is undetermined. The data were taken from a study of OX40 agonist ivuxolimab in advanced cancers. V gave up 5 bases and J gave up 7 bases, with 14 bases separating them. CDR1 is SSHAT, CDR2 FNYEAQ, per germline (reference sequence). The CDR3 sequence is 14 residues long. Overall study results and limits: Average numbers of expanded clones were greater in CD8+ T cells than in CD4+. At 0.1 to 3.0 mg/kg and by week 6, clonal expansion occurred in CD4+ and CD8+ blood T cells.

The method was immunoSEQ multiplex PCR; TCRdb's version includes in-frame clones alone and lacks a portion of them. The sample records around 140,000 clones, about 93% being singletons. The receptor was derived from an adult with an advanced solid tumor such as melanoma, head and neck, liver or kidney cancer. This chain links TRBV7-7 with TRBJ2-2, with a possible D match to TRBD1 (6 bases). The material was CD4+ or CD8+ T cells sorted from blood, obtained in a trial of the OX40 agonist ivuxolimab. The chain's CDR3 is CASSASQGSGELFF. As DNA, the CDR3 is TGTGCCAGCAGCGCCTCACAGGGCAGCGGGGAGCTGTTTTTT.